This TCR beta chain was sequenced during a study of OX40 agonist ivuxolimab in advanced cancers. Turning to the study itself: The study treated patients with ivuxolimab, an agonistic anti-OX40 (CD134) antibody. Age averaged around 58 years (range about 23 to 85), and more than 80% were male.

Some clones are missing from TCRdb's copy, which holds only in-frame ones; the method was immunoSEQ multiplex PCR. This sample has some 80,000 clones, with around 94% found just once. Concerning this clone: The antigen remains unidentified.

The CDR3 runs 13 residues. CDR1 is SGHRS and CDR2 is YFSETQ in the germline V gene. Trimming cost V 4 bases and J 6 bases, with 10 bases left between them. Researchers took blood at baseline, on cycle 4 day 1, and on cycle 7 day 1. The study's findings and limits: Antigen specificity remained undetermined for the expanded peripheral T cells.

Material: CD4+ or CD8+ T cells sorted from blood, obtained in a trial of the OX40 agonist ivuxolimab. The V and J genes are TRBV5-1 and TRBJ2-2, with D uncertain. The clonotype comes from an adult with an advanced solid tumor such as melanoma, head and neck, liver or kidney cancer. The CDR3 nucleotides read TGCGCCAGCAGCCCCCTAGGCGCCGGGGAGCTGTTTTTT. Translating gives CASSPLGAGELFF.